The source of this T cell receptor beta chain is a study of T cells after yellow fever vaccination. Regarding the study as a whole: Day 0 sorted memory subsets lacked detectable levels of almost all vaccine-responding clonotypes. Reappearance after the booster was seen for most primary-vaccination clones, at 95% to 98% CD4 and 75% to 90% CD8.

The germline V gene encodes CDR1 DFQATT and CDR2 SNEGSKA (reference sequence). Trimming shortened V by 6 bases and J by 3 bases, and 14 bases separated the two germline ends. This CDR3 comprises 13 residues. MiXCR, run by TCRdb on the 5' RACE reads, gives a single entry per CDR3 protein. Here the sample spans roughly 30,000 distinct CDR3 sequences, 6.3% being singletons. This clonotype was seen a handful of times. The rearrangement links TRBV20-1 to TRBJ1-1; perhaps TRBD1 as D (6 bases). The TCR originated in a young man who received the YFV17D yellow fever vaccine. Sequenced material: PBMCs, either bulk or a sorted T-cell subset (CD4+, CD8+, memory, or dextramer-sorted; not recorded which), taken on the day of the yellow fever booster vaccination. CDR3 protein: CSARGGRDTEAFF. The CDR3 region has the DNA TGCAGTGCCCGAGGGGGGCGCGACACTGAAGCTTTCTTT.